This T cell receptor beta chain is from a study of blood T cell repertoires in COVID-19. Study-wide background: T cells, B-cell-depleted T cells, or PBMCs provided the cDNA or gDNA that served as material.

Assay used: immunoSEQ multiplex PCR; TCRdb lists only in-frame clones, some missing. The sample includes just over 300,000 clones, 75% to 90% of them seen just once. The germline V and J ends were trimmed by 10 bases and 4 bases, with 10 bases remaining between them. CDR3 length: 12 residues. CDR1 is MNHEY, CDR2 SVGAGI, per germline. The source is a man under 40 who had recovered from COVID-19. The rearrangement uses TRBV6-5 and TRBJ1-4; unclear D gene. Sequencing used PBMCs or T cells enriched from blood (not recorded which). The DNA of the CDR3 is TGTGCCATCCCCCCCCATAATGAAAAACTGTTTTTT. Its translation: CAIPPHNEKLFF.